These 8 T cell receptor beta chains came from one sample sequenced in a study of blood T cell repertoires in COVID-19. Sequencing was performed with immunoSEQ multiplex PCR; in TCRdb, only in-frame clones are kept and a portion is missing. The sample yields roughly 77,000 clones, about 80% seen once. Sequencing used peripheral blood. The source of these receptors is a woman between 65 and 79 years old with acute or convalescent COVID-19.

The CDR3 is CASSTQEGDSYTF. The CDR3 nucleotides read TGTGCCAGCAGCACACAGGAGGGCGACAGCTACACCTTC. J is TRBJ1-2 and V is TRBV12-3 or TRBV12-4; a weak D match, TRBD1 (5 bases). This CDR3 comprises 13 residues. Trimming left V 6 bases short and J 9 bases short, with 17 bases between.

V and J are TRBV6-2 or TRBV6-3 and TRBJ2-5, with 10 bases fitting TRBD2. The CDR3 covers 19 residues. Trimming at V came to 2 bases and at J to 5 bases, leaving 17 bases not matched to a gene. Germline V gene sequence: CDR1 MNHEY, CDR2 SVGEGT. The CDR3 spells CASSYDVRASGGVGETQYF. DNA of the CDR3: TGTGCCAGCAGTTACGATGTTCGGGCTAGCGGGGGTGTTGGGGAGACCCAGTACTTC.

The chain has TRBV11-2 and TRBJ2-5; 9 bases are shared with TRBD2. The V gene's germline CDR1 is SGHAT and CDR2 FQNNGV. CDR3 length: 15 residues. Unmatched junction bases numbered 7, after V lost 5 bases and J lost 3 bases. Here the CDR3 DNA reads TGTGCCAGCAGCCCGGGTAGCGGGGGTAAAGAGACCCAGTACTTC. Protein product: CASSPGSGGKETQYF.

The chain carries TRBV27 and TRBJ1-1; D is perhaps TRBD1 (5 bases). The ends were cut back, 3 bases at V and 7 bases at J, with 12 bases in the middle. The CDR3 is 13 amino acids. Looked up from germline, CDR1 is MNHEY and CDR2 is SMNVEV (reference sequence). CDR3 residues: CASSFTDSVEAFF. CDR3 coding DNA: TGTGCCAGCAGTTTCACCGACAGCGTTGAAGCTTTCTTT.

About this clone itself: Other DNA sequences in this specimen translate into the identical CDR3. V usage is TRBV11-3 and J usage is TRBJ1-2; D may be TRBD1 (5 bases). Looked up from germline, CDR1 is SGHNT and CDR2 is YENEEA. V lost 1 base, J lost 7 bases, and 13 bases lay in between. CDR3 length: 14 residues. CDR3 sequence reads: CASSLGTGRSGYTF. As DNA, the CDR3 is TGTGCCAGCAGCTTAGGTACAGGCCGCTCTGGCTACACCTTC.

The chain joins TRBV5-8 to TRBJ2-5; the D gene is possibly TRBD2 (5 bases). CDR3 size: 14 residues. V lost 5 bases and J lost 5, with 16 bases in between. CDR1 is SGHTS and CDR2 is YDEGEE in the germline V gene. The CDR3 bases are TGTGCCAGCAGTACTGGGCCGGGATGGGAGACCCAGTACTTC. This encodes CASSTGPGWETQYF. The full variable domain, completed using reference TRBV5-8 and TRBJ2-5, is EAGVTQSPTHLIKTRGQQATLRCSPISGHTSVYWYQQALGLGLQFLLWYDEGEERNRGNFPPRFSGRQFPNYSSELNVNALELEDSALYLCASSTGPGWETQYFGPGTRLLVL.

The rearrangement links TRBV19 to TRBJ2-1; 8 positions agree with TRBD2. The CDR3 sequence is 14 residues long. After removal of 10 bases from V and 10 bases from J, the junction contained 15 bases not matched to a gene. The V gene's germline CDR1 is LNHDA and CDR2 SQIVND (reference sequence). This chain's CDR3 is CATSSGGPLPEQFF. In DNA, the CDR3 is TGTGCCACCTCCTCGGGGGGGCCCCTCCCCGAGCAGTTCTTC.

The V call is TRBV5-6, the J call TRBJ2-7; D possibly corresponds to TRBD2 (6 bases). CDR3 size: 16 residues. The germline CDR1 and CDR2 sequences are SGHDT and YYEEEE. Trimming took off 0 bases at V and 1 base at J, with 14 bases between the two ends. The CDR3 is CASSLVTGVASYEQYF. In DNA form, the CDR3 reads TGTGCCAGCAGCTTGGTGACGGGAGTGGCGTCCTACGAGCAGTACTTC.